This T cell receptor beta chain was profiled in a study of CD4+ T cells in melanoma. Study findings and constraints: CD8+ T cell, macrophage and B cell function reportedly correlated with neoantigen-specific CD4+ T cells. Neoantigen-specific CD4+ T cells in melanoma reportedly had diverse differentiation states.

CDR3 length equals 19 residues. Germline CDR1 and CDR2: LNHNV and YYDKDF (reference sequence). On this clone: Its antigen is still unknown. The junction departs from germline at one end; a sequencing error may be responsible.

Assay: immunoSEQ multiplex PCR; the TCRdb copy retains only in-frame clones and omits some. The sample yields about 50,000 clones, roughly nine tenths seen once. Sequencing was carried out using peripheral blood. The sequence was obtained from a human donor with melanoma. The chain joins TRBV15 to TRBJ2-5; 12 bases line up with TRBD2. DNA of the CDR3: TGTGCCACCGGCAGAGTAGGAGGTTGGGCTAGCGGGGGGGAAGAGACCCAGTACTTC. Protein sequence: CATGRVGGWASGGEETQYF.